This TCR beta chain was identified in a study of blood T cell repertoires in COVID-19. About the research overall: Whether acute or convalescent, the COVID-19 samples came from the United States, Italy and Spain. T cells, B-cell-depleted T cells, or PBMCs supplied cDNA or gDNA.

The age range of participants was about 18 to 95 years, with residence in roughly 25 US areas. The CDR3 is 14 residues long. Germline values: CDR1 SGHTA, CDR2 FQGTGA. Trimming left V 5 bases short and J 2 bases short, with 12 bases between. Original handling: From reference gene primer amplification, estimates of nucleated cell counts were derived. Sequencing was performed with immunoSEQ multiplex PCR; in TCRdb, only in-frame clones are kept and a portion is missing. V and J calls and clone size follow that table, whereas D and trimming were derived from the DNA. Of approximately 240,000 clones listed, 75% to 90% were seen once; the top ten hold about 6.9%.

Sequencing input: PBMCs or T cells enriched from blood (not recorded which). The origin of this receptor is a woman in her 30s with acute COVID-19. The rearrangement joins TRBV7-3 to TRBJ1-2; D uncertain. CDR3: CASSPHDGNYGYTF. The CDR3 nucleotides are TGTGCCAGCAGCCCCCACGACGGGAACTATGGCTACACCTTC.